The following is a T cell receptor beta chain sequence with its context. Its cognate antigen has yet to be identified. Base qualities are not provided; no much larger clone lies one nucleotide away. This entry comes from a study of T cell repertoires in cytomegalovirus infection (dated by TCRdb to the late 2010s). Some background on the complete study: Alongside well-studied HLA-B-restricted epitopes, the peptide stimulations were aimed at recently identified HLA-C-restricted CMV epitopes, whose presentation resists viral immunomodulation. The HLA type of each donor mattered for the analysis, because public TCR beta signatures pointed to carriage of CMV infection along with the matching HLA type. The paper as a whole reports these results and caveats: The ex vivo response was dominated by HLA-C-restricted CMV-specific TCR beta clonotypes, which also provided the single most frequent clonotype in two of eight donors. Carriers of CMV infection plus the relevant HLA type were discriminated by the cumulative frequency of public TCR beta family members in the study cohort and in an independent roughly 400-donor cohort.

Data came from an Illumina HiSeq 1500. Starting from the raw public reads, TCRdb applied fastp trimming at Q25, assembled clones with MiXCR and retained in-frame beta chains. Duplicate CDR3 protein sequences are folded into a single record with the most common DNA and genes. The sample table holds 380,000 or so distinct CDR3 sequences, of which roughly 34% were seen once. The ten largest account for roughly 14% of the sample. The treatment or condition label corresponds to: in vitro stimulation with specific CMV peptide epitopes to enrich CMV-specific T cells. The CDR3 measures 14 amino acids from cysteine to phenylalanine. CDR3 DNA only is kept here, 42 bases in frame from base 1. CDR1 ENHRY and CDR2 SYGVKD were looked up in the germline V gene. For this chain, trimming is 8 bases at the V end and 4 bases at the J end, and the number of junction bases without a gene match is 5.

The specimen was cultured PBMCs, collected from culture after CMV antigen stimulation. Rearrangement joined TRBV10-3 to TRBJ2-1; a stretch of 10 junction bases matches TRBD2. This sequence originates from a human donor in good health (CMV status not recorded). Some clones in this sample may be carry-over from other donors' samples. CDR3 region: CAIGDSGRYNEQFF. The DNA sequence is as follows: TGTGCCATCGGGGATAGCGGGAGGTACAATGAGCAGTTCTTC.